This note documents a single T cell receptor beta chain sequence. Its antigen remains unidentified. This sample was included in a study of blood T cells in healthy people across ages. Overall study: Capture by template switching was about one barcoded beta molecule per two T cells.

A sample-barcoded 5' primer and a J-beta primer mix were used in a second PCR of roughly 7 to 11 cycles. TCRdb reprocessed the 5' RACE reads with MiXCR, giving one entry per CDR3 protein. The sample includes some 940,000 distinct CDR3 sequences, almost 30% of them seen just once. The V and J ends lost 2 bases and 5 bases, in that order; junction bases with no gene match: 5. CDR3 size: 13 residues. CDR1 and CDR2 from the germline V gene are GTSNPN and SVGIG (reference sequence). Study conclusions and caveats: The study found more naive CD4+ cells and higher diversity in long-lived than aged donors.

This same sample was also taken into another study, of T cells of mothers and their children. According to that study: Among related mother-child pairs, overlap was slightly higher than in unrelated pairs, though not significantly.

The chain couples TRBV30 to TRBJ2-5, with 7 nucleotides matching TRBD1. The sequencing input was blood. The sequence was obtained from a woman aged 40 to 50 in good health. The CDR3 region has the DNA TGTGCCTGGAGTCCAGGGGGTGCGGAGACCCAGTACTTC. It specifies CAWSPGGAETQYF. The full variable domain, rest sourced from reference TRBV30 and TRBJ2-5, is SQTIHQWPATLVQPVGSPLSLECTVEGTSNPNLYWYRQAAGRGLQLLFYSVGIGQISSEVPQNLSASRPQDRQFILSSKKLLLSDSGFYLCAWSPGGAETQYFGPGTRLLVL.